This passage covers 2 T cell receptor beta chains from one sample sequenced in a study of low-dose radiotherapy and immunotherapy resistance in tumors. Primers targeting TRAV and TRBV primed first-strand cDNA, covering alpha and beta chains. A roughly 20-cycle PCR with a constant-region primer and V-primer adapter amplified TCRs. One entry per CDR3 protein results from TCRdb running MiXCR on the reads. This table has roughly 100,000 distinct CDR3 sequences, 20% to 25% appearing once. Time point meaning: after trial treatment. Treatment specified: LDRT plus nivolumab, ipilimumab, low-dose cyclophosphamide and aspirin (RACIN trial). The sample in question was PBMCs, obtained after low-dose radiotherapy plus immunotherapy. The receptors stem from a female donor with ovarian cancer.

There are many counts of this clonotype. This chain links TRBV19 with TRBJ2-7; TRBD1 matches 9 bases. The CDR3 is 15 amino acids. V was clipped by 5 bases and J by 6 bases; unmatched bases: 11. The germline CDR1 and CDR2 sequences are LNHDA and SQIVND (reference sequence). The CDR3 bases are TGTGCCAGTAGTCTGCGGGACAGGGTTTCGGGCGAGCAGTACTTC. Amino acid sequence: CASSLRDRVSGEQYF.

This clonotype was seen ten or more times. V is TRBV12-3 or TRBV12-4 and J is TRBJ1-1; the match to TRBD1 covers 10 bases. This CDR3 is 21 amino acids long. The ends lost 7 bases at V and 0 bases at J; junction bases unmatched: 23. CDR3 sequence reads: CASTKGTGTGASSTLNTEAFF. In nucleotides, the CDR3 is TGTGCCAGCACCAAGGGGACCGGGACAGGGGCTTCGTCAACCCTGAACACTGAAGCTTTCTTT.